The rows below give T cell receptor beta chains drawn from one sample of a study of cytomegalovirus exposure and HLA in healthy donors. Method: immunoSEQ multiplex PCR; TCRdb's copy keeps in-frame clones and lacks some. The sample lists more than 80,000 clones, about 64% occurring once. Source material: PBMCs. These receptors all come from a female donor in good health and CMV-seronegative. The CDR3 runs from the conserved cysteine through the conserved F or W. A D gene is named only where the DNA matches it firmly. Size values are once, few and many counts, or a class for expanded clones, and some rows have none.

clone_size j_call v_call d_call cdr3_aa cdr3_nt
. TRBJ2-7 TRBV7-2 TRBD2 CASRRGSGRVVEQYF TGTGCCAGCAGAAGGGGGTCCGGGAGGGTGGTCGAGCAGTACTTC
. TRBJ2-1 TRBV11-2 . CASSLTQGYNEQFF TGTGCCAGCAGCCTAACTCAGGGGTACAATGAGCAGTTCTTC
once TRBJ1-5 TRBV19 TRBD1 CASTNLGTANQPQHF TGTGCCAGTACTAACCTCGGGACAGCTAATCAGCCCCAGCATTTT
. TRBJ2-7 TRBV10-3 TRBD2 CAISALAGNYEQYF TGTGCCATCAGTGCCCTAGCGGGAAACTACGAGCAGTACTTC
. TRBJ2-7 TRBV5-1 TRBD1 CASSFGQAYEQYF TGCGCCAGCAGTTTCGGACAGGCCTACGAGCAGTACTTC
. TRBJ1-2 TRBV5-1 . CASTPGGANYGYTF TGCGCCAGCACCCCCGGGGGAGCTAACTATGGCTACACCTTC
. TRBJ2-7 TRBV11-2 TRBD2 CASSLISGRRVYEQYF TGTGCCAGCAGCTTAATAAGCGGGAGGAGGGTCTACGAGCAGTACTTC
. TRBJ1-2 TRBV10-2 . CATRGRANYGYTF TGCGCCACCAGAGGCAGGGCTAACTATGGCTACACCTTC
. TRBJ2-5 TRBV2 . CASPRGKNEETQYF TGTGCCAGCCCTCGGGGAAAGAACGAAGAGACCCAGTACTTC
once TRBJ2-1 TRBV5-1 . CASSLSRDSQFF TGCGCCAGCAGCTTGAGTCGGGACTCGCAGTTCTTC
. TRBJ2-7 TRBV2 TRBD1 CASSAGQGNYEQYF TGTGCCAGCAGCGCGGGACAGGGGAACTACGAGCAGTACTTC
few TRBJ2-7 TRBV5-1 . CASSFMADSSYEQYF TGCGCCAGCAGCTTTATGGCGGACAGCTCCTACGAGCAGTACTTC
. TRBJ2-3 TRBV19 TRBD2 CASGVGGRRVTDTQYF TGTGCCAGTGGGGTCGGCGGGAGGCGGGTCACAGATACGCAGTATTTT
. TRBJ1-5 TRBV27 . CASGGVGRNQPQHF TGTGCCAGCGGGGGGGTAGGGAGGAATCAGCCCCAGCATTTT
. TRBJ2-7 TRBV5-1 TRBD1 CASSGGQGYEQYF TGCGCCAGCAGCGGGGGACAGGGCTACGAGCAGTACTTC
once TRBJ2-3 TRBV6-1 TRBD2 CASSELGLAATDTQYF TGTGCCAGCAGTGAACTCGGACTAGCGGCCACAGATACGCAGTATTTT
. TRBJ2-7 TRBV28 . CASTKTPAGNYEQYF TGTGCCAGCACCAAGACCCCGGCGGGTAACTACGAGCAGTACTTC
once TRBJ1-3 TRBV30 . CAWSVEQRHSGNTIYF TGTGCCTGGAGTGTCGAACAGCGGCATTCTGGAAACACCATATATTTT
. TRBJ1-1 TRBV7-6 . CASTLTGNTEAFF TGTGCCAGCACCTTGACAGGGAACACTGAAGCTTTCTTT
few TRBJ2-3 TRBV27 . CASSLYMGLQTDTQYF TGTGCCAGCAGTTTATATATGGGACTCCAAACAGATACGCAGTATTTT
. TRBJ2-1 TRBV4-1 TRBD2 CASSFPRGLAGVLGYNEQFF TGCGCCAGCAGCTTCCCACGGGGACTAGCGGGAGTATTGGGCTACAATGAGCAGTTCTTC
. TRBJ2-2 TRBV30 . CAWSVAIAAGELFF TGTGCCTGGAGTGTAGCGATAGCCGCCGGGGAGCTGTTTTTT
. TRBJ1-3 TRBV7-6 . CASSLFTGTAGNTIYF TGTGCCAGCAGTCTTTTTACAGGGACCGCTGGAAACACCATATATTTT
. TRBJ2-1 TRBV6-1 . CASSEFRTALYNEQFF TGTGCCAGCAGTGAATTCAGGACAGCACTCTACAATGAGCAGTTCTTC
. TRBJ1-1 TRBV19 . CASSIGGGSNTEAFF TGTGCCAGTAGTATAGGGGGGGGGTCGAACACTGAAGCTTTCTTT
few TRBJ1-1 TRBV5-1 . CASSLDGRATEAFF TGCGCCAGCAGCTTGGACGGGAGGGCAACTGAAGCTTTCTTT
. TRBJ2-3 TRBV10-3 . CAISEGTPDTQYF TGTGCCATCAGTGAAGGGACACCTGATACGCAGTATTTT
. TRBJ1-2 TRBV2 . CASSYRDTGNYGYTF TGTGCCAGCAGTTATCGGGACACGGGGAACTATGGCTACACCTTC
. TRBJ2-7 TRBV28 TRBD1 CASTGTGSGSYEQYF TGTGCCAGCACCGGGACAGGGAGTGGTTCCTACGAGCAGTACTTC
. TRBJ2-2 TRBV4-3 . CASSQKLVTGELFF TGCGCCAGCAGCCAAAAACTAGTGACCGGGGAGCTGTTTTTT
few TRBJ2-5 TRBV5-1 TRBD1 CASSWTGGAQYF TGCGCCAGCAGCTGGACAGGGGGCGCCCAGTACTTC
. TRBJ1-1 TRBV14 TRBD1 CASSPLDRGNTEAFF TGTGCCAGCAGCCCCCTGGACAGGGGGAACACTGAAGCTTTCTTT
. TRBJ2-7 TRBV4-2 TRBD2 CASSPLAGPSYEQYF TGTGCCAGCAGCCCCTTAGCGGGGCCATCCTACGAGCAGTACTTC
few TRBJ2-7 TRBV7-3 TRBD1 CASSLDSGTGIYEQYF TGTGCCAGCAGCTTAGACTCCGGGACAGGGATCTACGAGCAGTACTTC
few TRBJ2-1 TRBV5-1 TRBD2 CASIQGLAGGHGAEEQFF TGCGCCAGCATCCAGGGGTTAGCGGGAGGCCACGGGGCAGAGGAGCAGTTCTTC
. TRBJ2-7 TRBV28 TRBD2 CASSFGGLAGGHSYEQYF TGTGCCAGCAGTTTTGGGGGCCTAGCGGGAGGCCACTCCTACGAGCAGTACTTC
. TRBJ1-1 TRBV6-5 . CASSSGLAEAFF TGTGCCAGCAGTAGCGGGCTGGCCGAAGCTTTCTTT
. TRBJ1-3 TRBV7-6 . CASSTGLPGNTIYF TGTGCCAGCAGCACGGGGTTACCTGGAAACACCATATATTTT
. TRBJ1-1 TRBV13 . CASSRGSTEAFF TGTGCCAGCAGTCGGGGGAGCACTGAAGCTTTCTTT